A single TCR beta chain is shown here with its context. Antigen: not known. The authors ran a second PCR of 7 to 11 cycles using a sample-barcoded 5' primer and a J-beta primer mix. MiXCR, applied by TCRdb to the 5' RACE reads, yields one record per CDR3 protein. The table shows more than 1,000,000 distinct CDR3 sequences, with approximately 26% occurring only once. The CDR3 length is 14 residues. The V gene lost 4 bases and the J gene lost 3 bases, with 11 bases spanning the gap. Germline V gives CDR1 SGHVS, CDR2 FQNEAQ. This sample is drawn from a study of blood T cells in healthy people across ages. Regarding the study as a whole: Roughly linear declines in TCR beta diversity per million T cells occurred with age. Unsorted PBMC material precluded a definitive naive versus antigen-experienced comparison. Because donor CMV status was unknown, expanded clonotype changes were possibly confounded.

Another study also made use of these data, one on T cells of mothers and their children.

Sequenced material: blood. This TCR came from a girl aged 2-10 years in good health. J is TRBJ2-3 and V is TRBV7-8; D is unresolved. CDR3 DNA: TGTGCCAGCAGCTCCCTGGCGCAAACAGATACGCAGTATTTT. Translating gives CASSSLAQTDTQYF.